Sequencing of this T cell receptor (beta chain) was carried out in a study of T-cell memory formation after mild COVID-19. TCRdb used MiXCR to reprocess the 5' RACE reads, holding one entry per CDR3 protein. The profile shows about 4,800 distinct CDR3 sequences, about 24% of them singletons. Germline V gene sequence: CDR1 MNHEY, CDR2 SVGAGI. This CDR3 spans 15 amino acids. V was pared by 0 bases and J by 8 bases, with 16 bases between. The sample comprised PBMCs or a T cell subset sorted from them (not recorded which). The clonotype comes from an adult who had mild COVID-19 (a few samples of this study predate the infection). Cell type and time point are not known. This rearrangement joins TRBV6-5 to TRBJ1-2; the D gene is possibly TRBD1 (6 bases). The CDR3 protein is CASSYSSPGQSGYTF. In nucleotides, the CDR3 is TGTGCCAGCAGTTACTCCTCCCCGGGACAATCCGGCTACACCTTC.